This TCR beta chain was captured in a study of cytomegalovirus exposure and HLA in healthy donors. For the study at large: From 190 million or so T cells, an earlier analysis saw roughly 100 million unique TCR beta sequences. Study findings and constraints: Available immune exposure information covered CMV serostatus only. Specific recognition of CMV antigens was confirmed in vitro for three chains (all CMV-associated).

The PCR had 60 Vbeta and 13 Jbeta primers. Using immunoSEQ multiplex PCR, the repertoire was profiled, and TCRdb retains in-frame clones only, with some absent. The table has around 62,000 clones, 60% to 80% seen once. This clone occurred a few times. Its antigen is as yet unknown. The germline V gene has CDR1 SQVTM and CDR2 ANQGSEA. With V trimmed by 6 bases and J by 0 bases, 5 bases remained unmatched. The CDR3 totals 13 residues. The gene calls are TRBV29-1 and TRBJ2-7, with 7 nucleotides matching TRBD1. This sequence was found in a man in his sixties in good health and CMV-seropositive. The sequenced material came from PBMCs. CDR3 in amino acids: CSVTGTASYEQYF. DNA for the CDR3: TGCAGCGTAACCGGGACAGCCTCCTACGAGCAGTACTTC.